This section outlines one TCR beta chain sequence together with its context. The data were taken from a study of T-cell reconstitution after alpha-beta-depleted transplantation in children. This CDR3 spans 12 amino acids. CDR1 SGHDT and CDR2 YYEEEE come from the germline V gene. Trimming took off 1 base at V and 11 bases at J, with 10 bases between the two ends. Preparation of the TCRbeta library was carried out with unique molecular identifiers. TCRdb analysed the PCR reads with MiXCR anew, one entry per CDR3 protein. The repertoire has 500,000 to 600,000 distinct CDR3 sequences, less than 35% of them found once; the top ten carry 2% to 3%.

This rearrangement joins TRBV5-6 to TRBJ2-1; the D is unclear. This clonotype was sampled from a human donor who donated a stem cell graft to a child with aplastic anemia. Sequenced here: PBMCs from the stem cell graft donor, sampled from the stem cell graft. As DNA, the CDR3 is TGTGCCAGCAGCTTGTCGGTGGCGCAGCAGTTCTTC. Encoded protein: CASSLSVAQQFF.